The 8 T cell receptor beta chains given below trace back to one sample, sequenced in a study of cytomegalovirus exposure and HLA in healthy donors. 60 Vbeta and 13 Jbeta primers were used in PCR. Profiling relied on immunoSEQ multiplex PCR, and the TCRdb table lists in-frame clones only, not all of them. The sample comprises some 160,000 clones, approximately 72% of which are singletons, and 2% to 2.5% rests with the top ten. Sequenced sample: PBMCs. The source of these receptors is a man between 35 and 55 years old in good health and CMV-seronegative.

The chain is built from TRBV20-1 and TRBJ2-5, with TRBD2 as a possible D gene (6 bases). Germline CDR1 and CDR2: DFQATT and SNEGSKA (reference sequence). The CDR3 sequence is 11 residues long. The CDR3 here is CSAGSGETQYF. The DNA for the CDR3 is TGCAGCGCGGGGTCGGGTGAGACCCAGTACTTC.

The V gene is TRBV19, the J gene TRBJ2-7; no reliable D call. The CDR3 has 15 amino acids. In germline, CDR1 is LNHDA, CDR2 SQIVND (reference sequence). V dropped 4 bases and J dropped 0 bases, with 13 bases sitting between them. CDR3: CASSTGYFSSYEQYF. In DNA, the CDR3 is TGTGCCAGTAGTACAGGCTACTTCAGCTCCTACGAGCAGTACTTC.

This clone appeared a single time. The gene calls are TRBV5-1 and TRBJ1-1; D might be TRBD1 (6 bases). The CDR3 runs 15 residues. Between the trimmed V and J ends, which lost 8 bases and 1 base, there was a span of 18 bases. Germline assignment: CDR1 SGHRS and CDR2 YFSETQ. The CDR3 loop reads CASSWQGPGNTEAFF. The CDR3 region has the DNA TGCGCCAGTTCCTGGCAGGGGCCGGGGAACACTGAAGCTTTCTTT. Supplemented by reference TRBV5-1 and TRBJ1-1, the full variable domain reads KAGVTQTPRYLIKTRGQQVTLSCSPISGHRSVSWYQQTPGQGLQFLFEYFSETQRNKGNFPGRFSGRQFSNSRSEMNVSTLELGDSALYLCASSWQGPGNTEAFFGQGTRLTVV.

The chain uses TRBV5-1 and TRBJ2-1; 12 bases fit TRBD2. Germline trimming cut 1 base from V and 6 bases from J; bases unmatched to any gene: 8. The CDR3 runs 17 residues. Looked up from germline, CDR1 is SGHRS and CDR2 is YFSETQ. CDR3 nucleotide sequence: TGCGCCAGCAGCTTGACAGGGACTAGCGGGCCCTTCAATGAGCAGTTCTTC. This gives the protein CASSLTGTSGPFNEQFF.

This sequence joins TRBV7-8 and TRBJ1-5, with 12 positions matching TRBD1. The V and J ends lost 9 bases and 3 bases, in that order; junction bases with no gene match: 6. The CDR3 loop spans 15 amino acids. CDR1 is SGHVS and CDR2 is FQNEAQ in the germline V gene. The DNA of the CDR3 is TGTGCCAGTGGGACAGGGGGCCGGATCAATCAGCCCCAGCATTTT. Encoded protein: CASGTGGRINQPQHF.

This chain links TRBV5-1 with TRBJ1-3, with TRBD1 identical over 8 bases. Germline CDR1 reads SGHRS; CDR2 reads YFSETQ. The length of the CDR3 is 18 residues. J lost 2 bases, V lost 4 bases, and 14 bases had no gene match. Written as DNA, the CDR3 is TGCGCCAGCAGCCCAACGACCGGGACAGGTATGGCTGGAAACACCATATATTTT. Amino acids: CASSPTTGTGMAGNTIYF.

The chain joins TRBV6-6 to TRBJ2-2; D remains ambiguous. Germline V lookup: CDR1 MNHNY, CDR2 SVGAGI (reference sequence). Trimming stripped 6 bases from V and 7 bases from J, with 12 bases between. This CDR3 contains 13 residues. Written as DNA, the CDR3 is TGTGCCAGCAGCCGAGGAGTGGTCGGGGAGCTGTTTTTT. Its translation is CASSRGVVGELFF.

The chain links TRBV27 to TRBJ2-3, with 7 bases fitting TRBD1. This CDR3 region has 16 residues. Germline V lookup: CDR1 MNHEY, CDR2 SMNVEV (reference sequence). The junction had 10 bases not matched to a gene; V was cut back by 5 bases and J by 2 bases. The CDR3 DNA is TGTGCCAGCAGTCACACACAGGGGTCCTACACAGATACGCAGTATTTT. It translates to CASSHTQGSYTDTQYF.